The 28 T cell receptor beta chains listed next were all sequenced from one sample in a study of Ad26.COV2.S vaccination and SARS-CoV-2 variants. Sequenced by immunoSEQ multiplex PCR; TCRdb stores in-frame clones only, minus some. The table includes roughly 330,000 clones, about 90% detected once. Treatment described: 15 to 20 received Ad26.COV2.S at low or high dose, single or two shots; a few received placebo; per-sample allocation not given. After the first vaccine or placebo injection, samples were drawn on day 63. Specimen: peripheral blood, collected in a trial of Ad26.COV2.S vaccine versus placebo. The origin of the receptors is a person aged 18-60 years who received the Ad26.COV2.S COVID-19 vaccine or a placebo.

V and J are TRBV7-2 and TRBJ1-1, with TRBD1 identical over 7 bases. Trimming cost V 1 base and J 0 bases; bases outside gene matches: 5. There are 16 residues in the CDR3. CDR1 is SGHTA, CDR2 FQGNSA, per germline. The CDR3 reads CASSLGGQLMNTEAFF. The CDR3 DNA is TGTGCCAGCAGCTTAGGGGGACAGCTTATGAACACTGAAGCTTTCTTT.

V usage is TRBV18 and J usage is TRBJ2-1, with 7 bases identical to TRBD2. The length of the CDR3 is 15 residues. J gave up 4 bases and V 0 bases, and 3 bases lay outside the gene matches. Germline V gives CDR1 KGHSH, CDR2 LQKENI. This CDR3 is CASSPPRGEYNEQFF. The CDR3 DNA sequence: TGTGCCAGCTCACCACCCCGGGGGGAGTACAATGAGCAGTTCTTC.

This rearrangement joins TRBV27 to TRBJ1-1, with D possibly TRBD1 on 6 matching bases. V lost 5 bases and J 0 bases, leaving 10 bases between the germline ends. CDR3 size: 14 residues. From germline, CDR1 is MNHEY and CDR2 SMNVEV (reference sequence). This CDR3 reads CASSPGTLNTEAFF. CDR3 bases: TGTGCCAGCAGTCCCGGGACACTGAACACTGAAGCTTTCTTT.

The rearrangement uses TRBV29-1 and TRBJ2-2; D gene ambiguous. Germline V gene data show CDR1 as SQVTM and CDR2 as ANQGSEA. The CDR3 totals 13 residues. The V end was cut by 4 bases, the J end by 5 bases, with 11 bases between. The CDR3 nucleotides are TGCAGCGTTGTCCTTACCGAAACCGGGGAGCTGTTTTTT. Translated: CSVVLTETGELFF.

This sequence joins TRBV5-6 and TRBJ1-2, with 7 bases lining up with TRBD1. V dropped 4 bases and J dropped 6; count of bases not matched to a gene: 9. The CDR3 has 14 amino acids. Germline values: CDR1 SGHDT, CDR2 YYEEEE. The DNA of the CDR3 is TGTGCCAGCAGCCGAGACAGGGAAGGTGATGGCTACACCTTC. Translation: CASSRDREGDGYTF.

The chain has TRBV11-2 and TRBJ2-1, with TRBD2 matching over 8 bases. Per germline, CDR1 SGHAT and CDR2 FQNNGV. This CDR3 has 16 amino acids. Unmatched junction bases numbered 5, after V lost 1 base and J lost 3 bases. CDR3 region: CASSLGAGGDYNEQFF. The DNA for the CDR3 is TGTGCCAGCAGCTTAGGGGCGGGGGGTGACTACAATGAGCAGTTCTTC.

The genes are TRBV5-4 and TRBJ1-2, with TRBD1 matching over 9 bases. The CDR3 consists of 15 residues. Germline V gene lookup returns CDR1 SGHNT and CDR2 YYREEE (reference sequence). V was clipped by 1 base and J by 4 bases; unmatched bases: 5. The CDR3 DNA reads as TGTGCCAGCAGCTTGTGGGGACAGGGTACCTATGGCTACACCTTC. It encodes CASSLWGQGTYGYTF.

The count of this clone is one. The chain employs TRBV27 and TRBJ2-1; tentatively, D is TRBD2 (5 bases). Trimming cost V 1 base and J 1 base, with 11 bases left between them. Per the germline V gene, CDR1 is MNHEY and CDR2 is SMNVEV (reference sequence). The CDR3 is made up of 16 amino acids. DNA for the CDR3: TGTGCCAGCAGTTTATTGCGGAGGAGGTCCTACAATGAGCAGTTCTTC. Translated: CASSLLRRRSYNEQFF.

A single count supports this clone. CDR3 residues: CASAGAGRGETQYF. The DNA of the CDR3 is TGCGCCAGCGCTGGGGCAGGAAGGGGGGAGACCCAGTACTTC. J is TRBJ2-5 and V is TRBV5-1; the D gene is possibly TRBD1 (6 bases). V lost 7 bases and J 5 bases, leaving 18 bases between the germline ends. CDR1 is SGHRS and CDR2 is YFSETQ in the germline V gene. This CDR3 is 14 amino acids long.

This chain joins TRBV27 and TRBJ2-7, with 7 bases fitting TRBD1. In germline, CDR1 is MNHEY, CDR2 SMNVEV (reference sequence). Germline trimming cut 5 bases from V and 6 bases from J; bases unmatched to any gene: 10. The CDR3 sequence is 14 residues long. The CDR3 region has the DNA TGTGCCAGCAGTGAAACAGGGGTTTATGGCGAGCAGTACGTC. Its translation is CASSETGVYGEQYV.

The chain uses TRBV27 and TRBJ2-7, with D possibly called TRBD1 or TRBD2 (5 bases each). The length of the CDR3 is 11 residues. The germline CDR1 and CDR2 sequences are MNHEY and SMNVEV (reference sequence). Trimming removed 5 bases at V and 4 bases at J, with 6 bases between. Here the CDR3 DNA reads TGTGCCAGCAGTGAGGGGTACGAGCAGTACTTC. Amino acids: CASSEGYEQYF.

The V and J genes are TRBV10-3 and TRBJ1-1; possibly TRBD1 for D (5 bases). Trimming pared 2 bases from V and 5 bases from J, leaving 6 bases between. The germline gives CDR1 ENHRY, CDR2 SYGVKD. This CDR3 comprises 12 residues. Here the CDR3 reads CAISEGGTEAFF. For the CDR3, the DNA is TGTGCCATCAGTGAGGGGGGAACTGAAGCTTTCTTT.

This rearrangement joins TRBV27 to TRBJ1-6; D might be TRBD1 (5 bases). V dropped 6 bases and J dropped 10 bases, with 13 bases sitting between them. The CDR3 spans 13 residues. Per germline, CDR1 MNHEY and CDR2 SMNVEV (reference sequence). The DNA of the CDR3 is TGTGCCAGCAGACGGGGCGATGGGTCACCCCTCCACTTT. It codes for CASRRGDGSPLHF.

This rearrangement joins TRBV7-8 to TRBJ1-2; D gene unclear. This CDR3 spans 12 amino acids. Germline lookup yields CDR1 SGHVS and CDR2 FQNEAQ. Between the trimmed V and J ends, which lost 0 bases and 4 bases, there was a span of 3 bases. Here the CDR3 reads CASSLASYGYTF. In DNA, the CDR3 is TGTGCCAGCAGCTTAGCCTCCTATGGCTACACCTTC.

The chain has TRBV27 and TRBJ2-7, with TRBD1 identical over 8 bases. There are 15 residues in the CDR3. The V and J ends lost 0 bases and 3 bases, in that order; junction bases with no gene match: 4. The germline CDR1 and CDR2 sequences are MNHEY and SMNVEV (reference sequence). CDR3 sequence (DNA): TGTGCCAGCAGTTTATCAGGGACAGGCTACTACGAGCAGTACGTC. It is translated as CASSLSGTGYYEQYV.

This sequence joins TRBV30 and TRBJ1-1; D call uncertain. V was trimmed by 3 bases and J by 4 bases, leaving 15 bases between them. The CDR3 totals 14 residues. The germline gives CDR1 GTSNPN, CDR2 SVGIG (reference sequence). The CDR3 bases are TGTGCCTGGAGAGCGATGGTAGGGATCACTGAAGCTTTCTTT. This gives the protein CAWRAMVGITEAFF.

The rearrangement uses TRBV24-1 and TRBJ2-2; D is undetermined. This CDR3 has 14 residues. Germline V gives CDR1 KGHDR, CDR2 SFDVKD. V was pared by 4 bases and J by 5 bases, with 10 bases between. CDR3: CATSDPPRTGELFF. CDR3 DNA sequence: TGTGCCACCAGTGACCCCCCTAGGACCGGGGAGCTGTTTTTT.

The rearrangement links TRBV10-2 to TRBJ2-3, with D possibly TRBD1 on 5 matching bases. The CDR3 totals 13 residues. V lost 7 bases, J lost 0 bases, and 8 bases lay in between. Germline CDR1 and CDR2: WSHSY and SAAADI. The CDR3 region is CASNQGSTDTQYF. The CDR3 DNA sequence: TGCGCCAGCAATCAGGGAAGCACAGATACGCAGTATTTT.

The V call is TRBV10-3, the J call TRBJ1-2; 7 positions match TRBD1. In germline, CDR1 is ENHRY, CDR2 SYGVKD. The V gene end was trimmed by 6 bases and the J gene end by 3 bases; junction bases not matched to a gene: 4. The CDR3 is 13 amino acids. The CDR3 loop reads CAISGDSDYGYTF. For the CDR3, the DNA is TGTGCCATCAGCGGGGACAGTGACTATGGCTACACCTTC.

This chain uses TRBV9 with TRBJ1-2; D is undetermined. This CDR3 is 14 amino acids long. V shed 0 bases and J shed 8 bases, with 14 bases lying between them. Germline V gene sequence: CDR1 SGDLS, CDR2 YYNGEE. Here the CDR3 reads CASSVVGGSRGYTF. As DNA, the CDR3 is TGTGCCAGCAGCGTAGTTGGAGGGTCGCGCGGCTACACCTTC.

CDR3 nucleotides: TGTGCCAGCAGTTATCAGGGCAACACTGAAGCTTTCTTT. This translates into CASSYQGNTEAFF. This rearrangement joins TRBV12-3 or TRBV12-4 to TRBJ1-1; tentatively, D is TRBD1 (5 bases). The CDR3 spans 13 residues. V shed 4 bases and J shed 2 bases, with 8 bases lying between them.

V is TRBV30 and J is TRBJ2-6; D remains ambiguous. The CDR3 consists of 14 residues. With 7 bases removed from V and 0 bases from J, the gap between germline ends came to 10 bases. Germline assignment: CDR1 GTSNPN and CDR2 SVGIG (reference sequence). The CDR3 DNA is TGTGCCTTAGCAGGTCCCTCTGGGGCCAACGTCCTGACTTTC. Residues: CALAGPSGANVLTF.

A note on this clone: Other DNA sequences in this sample translate to the same CDR3. The chain links TRBV5-1 to TRBJ1-1; D unresolved. The length of the CDR3 is 14 residues. Germline assignment: CDR1 SGHRS and CDR2 YFSETQ. The V and J ends lost 0 bases and 1 base respectively, with 7 bases between them. CDR3 loop: CASSLAGENTEAFF. DNA for the CDR3: TGCGCCAGCAGCTTGGCCGGGGAGAACACTGAAGCTTTCTTT.

The chain joins TRBV29-1 to TRBJ1-3; TRBD1 agrees at 7 bases. With 4 bases clipped from V and 4 bases from J, the junction kept 7 bases outside the gene matches. Germline loops: CDR1 SQVTM, CDR2 ANQGSEA. This CDR3 spans 14 amino acids. This CDR3 reads CSVAGTENGNTIYF. CDR3 bases: TGCAGCGTTGCCGGGACAGAGAACGGAAACACCATATATTTT. Full variable domain (missing parts from reference TRBV29-1 and TRBJ1-3): SAVISQKPSRDICQRGTSLTIQCQVDSQVTMMFWYRQQPGQSLTLIATANQGSEATYESGFVIDKFPISRPNLTFSTLTVSNMSPEDSSIYLCSVAGTENGNTIYFGEGSWLTVV.

The V call is TRBV7-6, the J call TRBJ2-1; the match to TRBD2 covers 11 bases. Germline V gives CDR1 SGHVS, CDR2 FNYEAQ. CDR3 length: 16 residues. With V trimmed by 3 bases and J by 7 bases, 8 bases remained unmatched. CDR3 sequence (DNA): TGTGCCAGCAGCTTGCAGACTAGCGGGATAGGGAATGAGCAGTTCTTC. Translation gives CASSLQTSGIGNEQFF.

V usage is TRBV14 and J usage is TRBJ1-5, with 8 bases that match TRBD1. The V and J ends lost 8 bases and 3 bases, in that order; junction bases with no gene match: 6. Germline CDR1 reads SGHDN; CDR2 reads FVKESK. CDR3 length equals 14 residues. In DNA, the CDR3 is TGTGCCAGCTCCGGACAGGGTTACAATCAGCCCCAGCATTTT. Translation gives CASSGQGYNQPQHF.

For the CDR3, the DNA is TGTGCCAGCAGTTTCGGGGCCAACACAGATACGCAGTATTTT. Its protein is CASSFGANTDTQYF. V gene TRBV27 combines with J gene TRBJ2-3; either TRBD1 or TRBD2 may fit D (5 bases each). This CDR3 is built from 14 residues. V lost 3 bases and J lost 2, with 9 bases in between. CDR1 and CDR2 from the germline V gene are MNHEY and SMNVEV (reference sequence).

The chain employs TRBV9 and TRBJ1-5; 7 nucleotides align to TRBD1. The CDR3 extends over 13 amino acids. Germline V CDR1 and CDR2: SGDLS, YYNGEE. V gave up 3 bases and J gave up 7 bases; unmatched junction bases: 4. CDR3 protein: CASSGQGYQPQHF. CDR3 sequence (DNA): TGTGCCAGCAGCGGACAGGGATACCAGCCCCAGCATTTT.